This TCR beta chain was found in a study of T cell responses to AZD1222 COVID-19 vaccine. The germline gives CDR1 MNHEY, CDR2 SMNVEV (reference sequence). The CDR3 has 13 residues. The ends were cut back, 7 bases at V and 0 bases at J, with 10 bases in the middle. Study-level findings and limits: Donors in the cohort were predominantly white British and more often female, and clonal diversity was possibly underestimated. Repertoires were obtained solely post-peak T cell response. Regions 160-218 and 743-854 dominated among vaccine-associated CD4 TCRs spanning spike.

Clones were read by immunoSEQ multiplex PCR, and TCRdb kept only the in-frame ones, dropping some. The repertoire includes about 67,000 clones, around 84% of them detected once, and approximately 21% sits in the top ten. Points on this clone: Its antigen is currently unknown.

The starting material was peripheral blood, obtained on day 0 of AZD1222 vaccination. The sequence was obtained from an adult in good health. This chain joins TRBV27 and TRBJ2-7; D is undetermined. For the CDR3, the DNA is TGTGCCAGCACCCCACAGAGCTCCTACGAGCAGTACTTC. Amino acid sequence: CASTPQSSYEQYF.